Following are 5 T cell receptor beta chains from one sample sequenced in a study of cytomegalovirus exposure and HLA in healthy donors. This table comes from immunoSEQ multiplex PCR, and its TCRdb copy is limited to in-frame clones, with some not included. The table records 190,000 or so clones, around 81% of them present only once. The sample comprised PBMCs. The origin of the receptors is a woman under 30 in good health and CMV-seropositive.

This clone was counted a few times. The chain joins TRBV7-2 to TRBJ2-7; D gene uncertain. Germline CDR1 is SGHTA and CDR2 is FQGNSA. The CDR3 is 11 residues long. V lost 2 bases, J lost 6 bases, and 5 bases lay in between. DNA for the CDR3: TGTGCCAGCAGCTTAACGGTCGAGCAGTACTTC. Amino acids: CASSLTVEQYF.

This sequence joins TRBV28 and TRBJ2-1; tentative D call: TRBD1 (5 bases). V lost 9 bases and J 6 bases, leaving 9 bases between the germline ends. Germline V gene lookup returns CDR1 MDHEN and CDR2 SYDVKM. This CDR3 spans 11 amino acids. CDR3 DNA: TGTGCCAGTTCCAGGGTCAATGAGCAGTTCTTC. Translating gives CASSRVNEQFF.

In DNA, the CDR3 is TGTGCCAGTAGTATTTTTGGGACAGAGAACACTGAAGCTTTCTTT. Protein: CASSIFGTENTEAFF. The chain has TRBV19 and TRBJ1-1; 7 bases map to TRBD1. The junction had 5 bases not matched to a gene; V was cut back by 3 bases and J by 1 base. This CDR3 spans 15 amino acids. The germline CDR1 and CDR2 sequences are LNHDA and SQIVND (reference sequence).

This clone was seen a few times. The CDR3 sequence is CASSPSGQLYGYTF. The CDR3, as DNA: TGCGCCAGCAGCCCGTCTGGGCAGCTCTATGGCTACACCTTC. This chain joins TRBV4-3 and TRBJ1-2; unclear D gene. The CDR3 consists of 14 residues. The V gene's germline CDR1 is LGHNA and CDR2 YSLEER. Trimming stripped 4 bases from V and 4 bases from J, with 13 bases between.

The chain is built from TRBV4-1 and TRBJ1-6, with unresolved D. V dropped 0 bases and J dropped 8 bases, with 8 bases sitting between them. The CDR3 length is 14 residues. Looked up from germline, CDR1 is MGHRA and CDR2 is YSYEKL. The CDR3 spells CASSQDQVYSPLHF. CDR3 bases: TGCGCCAGCAGCCAAGATCAGGTGTATTCACCCCTCCACTTT.